Below, 21 T cell receptor beta chains from the same sample are listed, as sequenced in a study of blood T cell repertoires in COVID-19. Profiled with immunoSEQ multiplex PCR; TCRdb holds only in-frame clones, not every one. The table lists tens of thousands of clones, approximately 87% of them singletons. Sequences were obtained from peripheral blood. Source of these receptors: a human donor with acute or convalescent COVID-19. The donor label of this sample is uncertain.

This clone was recorded only once. The chain joins TRBV7-6 to TRBJ1-4; TRBD1 matches 8 bases. V dropped 5 bases and J dropped 7; count of bases not matched to a gene: 18. Germline V lookup: CDR1 SGHVS, CDR2 FNYEAQ. This CDR3 spans 18 amino acids. CDR3 amino acids: CASSPGQAPSIIGEKLFF. DNA for the CDR3: TGTGCCAGCAGCCCGGGACAGGCACCATCAATCATCGGTGAAAAACTGTTTTTT.

This chain links TRBV11-3 with TRBJ2-3; D may be TRBD1 (5 bases). Trimming left V 5 bases short and J 3 bases short, with 9 bases between. There are 13 residues in the CDR3. Germline CDR1 reads SGHNT; CDR2 reads YENEEA. CDR3 bases: TGTGCCAGCAGCAGCAGGGAAACAGATACGCAGTATTTT. Translating it yields CASSSRETDTQYF.

V usage is TRBV13 and J usage is TRBJ1-6; no firm D call. V lost 7 bases and J 3 bases, leaving 16 bases between the germline ends. CDR1 PRHDT and CDR2 FYEKMQ come from the germline V gene (reference sequence). This CDR3 has 16 amino acids. In DNA form, the CDR3 reads TGTGCCAGCACCCGAGAGGGCTCTCTCTATAATTCACCCCTCCACTTT. Protein sequence: CASTREGSLYNSPLHF.

The rearrangement uses TRBV7-9 and TRBJ1-6; no clear D gene. Germline loops: CDR1 SEHNR, CDR2 FQNEAQ (reference sequence). The CDR3 runs to 17 residues. Between the trimmed V and J ends, which lost 2 bases and 8 bases, there was a span of 19 bases. CDR3 nucleotide sequence: TGTGCCAGCAGCTTAACAACGAGGCAGTCGGCATATTCACCCCTCCACTTT. This encodes CASSLTTRQSAYSPLHF. The entire variable domain, with the rest obtained from reference TRBV7-9 and TRBJ1-6, is as follows: DTGVSQNPRHKITKRGQNVTFRCDPISEHNRLYWYRQTLGQGPEFLTYFQNEAQLEKSRLLSDRFSAERPKGSFSTLEIQRTEQGDSAMYLCASSLTTRQSAYSPLHFGNGTRLTVT.

This clone was detected ten times or more. The chain employs TRBV9 and TRBJ1-2, with D perhaps matching TRBD1 (5 bases). This CDR3 is 18 amino acids long. In germline, CDR1 is SGDLS, CDR2 YYNGEE. Trimming removed 0 bases at V and 0 bases at J, with 18 bases between. CDR3 sequence: CASSVGVTAGRTNYGYTF. The CDR3, as DNA: TGTGCCAGCAGCGTAGGAGTAACGGCGGGACGGACTAACTATGGCTACACCTTC.

The chain has TRBV9 and TRBJ1-1; weak D call: TRBD1 (5 bases). This CDR3 is built from 16 residues. Trimming stripped 0 bases from V and 6 bases from J, with 18 bases between. Germline CDR1 is SGDLS and CDR2 is YYNGEE. The CDR3 here is CASSVGSVWGDAEAFF. The CDR3 coding sequence is TGTGCCAGCAGCGTAGGGAGCGTCTGGGGGGACGCTGAAGCTTTCTTT.

DNA for the CDR3: TGTGCCAGCAGGTCGCCCCTCGAGGGAAACACCATATATTTT. Encoded protein: CASRSPLEGNTIYF. The chain joins TRBV11-2 to TRBJ1-3, with unresolved D. Germline V CDR1 and CDR2: SGHAT, FQNNGV. The V end lost 6 bases, the J end lost 4 bases, and 13 bases lay between the germline ends. The CDR3 runs to 14 residues.

This clone was counted a few times. The chain combines TRBV5-1 with TRBJ2-7; 7 positions agree with TRBD2. The CDR3 extends over 15 amino acids. Trimming cost V 0 bases and J 2 bases; bases outside gene matches: 5. Germline V gives CDR1 SGHRS, CDR2 YFSETQ. CDR3 in amino acids: CASSLAAAGAYEQYF. As DNA, the CDR3 is TGCGCCAGCAGCTTGGCCGCGGCGGGGGCCTACGAGCAGTACTTC. Combining the CDR3 with reference TRBV5-1 and TRBJ2-7 gives the whole variable domain KAGVTQTPRYLIKTRGQQVTLSCSPISGHRSVSWYQQTPGQGLQFLFEYFSETQRNKGNFPGRFSGRQFSNSRSEMNVSTLELGDSALYLCASSLAAAGAYEQYFGPGTRLTVT.

The genes are TRBV28 and TRBJ2-1; TRBD1 is a possible D gene (5 bases). The CDR3 runs 13 residues. Germline V lookup: CDR1 MDHEN, CDR2 SYDVKM. Trimming took 2 bases from V and 9 from J, leaving 11 bases between them. DNA for the CDR3: TGTGCCAGCAGTTTAGTGGGGCGCACTGAGCAGTTCTTC. Translation: CASSLVGRTEQFF.

This clone was recorded once. V usage is TRBV5-1 and J usage is TRBJ2-3; a weak D match, TRBD2 (6 bases). The germline gives CDR1 SGHRS, CDR2 YFSETQ. This CDR3 has 14 amino acids. Trimming cost V 5 bases and J 0 bases, with 10 bases left between them. The CDR3 DNA follows: TGCGCCAGCAGGGGCGGGACTAGCACAGATACGCAGTATTTT. Its translation: CASRGGTSTDTQYF.

The chain is built from TRBV7-3 and TRBJ1-6; D is undetermined. Looked up from germline, CDR1 is SGHTA and CDR2 is FQGTGA. The CDR3 is made up of 10 amino acids. V lost 7 bases and J lost 9, with 4 bases in between. CDR3 nucleotides: TGTGCCAGCAACAGTTCACCCCTCCACTTT. Translated, it gives CASNSSPLHF.

The chain couples TRBV5-1 to TRBJ2-6; D remains ambiguous. The CDR3 spans 15 residues. V shed 3 bases and J shed 4 bases, with 11 bases lying between them. Per germline, CDR1 SGHRS and CDR2 YFSETQ. CDR3 region: CASSYPQSGANVLTF. CDR3 DNA: TGCGCCAGCAGCTATCCCCAAAGCGGGGCCAACGTCCTGACTTTC.

J is TRBJ2-3 and V is TRBV18, with D perhaps matching TRBD1 (6 bases). CDR3 length equals 17 residues. Germline loops: CDR1 KGHSH, CDR2 LQKENI. With 4 bases removed from V and 2 bases from J, the gap between germline ends came to 19 bases. CDR3 region: CASSRRPMGHHTDTQYF. For the CDR3, the DNA is TGTGCCAGCTCACGACGACCCATGGGACACCACACAGATACGCAGTATTTT.

This clone was counted between two and nine times. CDR3 sequence (DNA): TGCGCCAGCAGTGAGGACAGGGCGATTCCCGGGGAGCTGTTTTTT. It encodes CASSEDRAIPGELFF. This chain joins TRBV10-1 and TRBJ2-2; 7 bases are shared with TRBD1. Per the germline V gene, CDR1 is WNHNN and CDR2 is SYGVQD (reference sequence). This CDR3 has 15 amino acids. Trimming cost V 2 bases and J 6 bases; bases outside gene matches: 6.

The chain carries TRBV6-5 and TRBJ2-1; 9 nucleotides agree with TRBD2. The V segment lost 9 bases and the J segment 0 bases; nucleotides outside the gene matches: 3. CDR1 MNHEY and CDR2 SVGAGI come from the germline V gene. The CDR3 consists of 14 residues. The CDR3, as DNA: TGTGCCAGTAGCGGGGGCTTCTCCTACAATGAGCAGTTCTTC. This gives the protein CASSGGFSYNEQFF.

The chain uses TRBV10-1 and TRBJ2-1, with 13 bases fitting TRBD2. V shed 6 bases and J 6 bases; nucleotides not matched to a gene: 5. CDR3 size: 15 residues. CDR1 is WNHNN, CDR2 SYGVQD, per germline (reference sequence). The CDR3 protein is CASSGGTSGVNEQFF. The DNA of the CDR3 is TGCGCCAGCAGCGGCGGGACTAGCGGGGTCAATGAGCAGTTCTTC.

V usage is TRBV9 and J usage is TRBJ2-1, with 7 bases aligning to TRBD1. CDR3 length equals 15 residues. CDR1 and CDR2 (germline): SGDLS, YYNGEE. V lost 3 bases to trimming and J lost 2 bases; unmatched junction nucleotides: 5. As DNA, the CDR3 is TGTGCCAGCAGCGCCCGGGACAGCGCCTACAATGAGCAGTTCTTC. Protein: CASSARDSAYNEQFF.

The J gene is TRBJ1-2, the V gene TRBV19; TRBD1 might be the D (5 bases). V gave up 3 bases and J gave up 4 bases, with 15 bases separating them. The length of the CDR3 is 15 residues. Germline CDR1 reads LNHDA; CDR2 reads SQIVND (reference sequence). The CDR3 spells CASSMTRGTGYGYTF. Written as DNA, the CDR3 is TGTGCCAGTAGTATGACAAGGGGCACGGGCTATGGCTACACCTTC.

The sample holds a few counts of this clone. The chain couples TRBV2 to TRBJ1-5; no clear D. The CDR3 covers 13 residues. Germline V gene lookup returns CDR1 SNHLY and CDR2 FYNNEI. Trimming shortened V by 7 bases and J by 0 bases, and 7 bases separated the two germline ends. The CDR3 sequence is CASKGDSNQPQHF. The CDR3 region has the DNA TGTGCCAGCAAGGGAGATAGCAATCAGCCCCAGCATTTT.

The chain carries TRBV4-1 and TRBJ2-1, with 9 positions matching TRBD1. V lost 1 base, J lost 10 bases, and 5 bases stayed unmatched. Germline V gene sequence: CDR1 MGHRA, CDR2 YSYEKL. CDR3 size: 14 residues. CDR3 region: CASSQGTGEGEQFF. The CDR3 nucleotides read TGCGCCAGCAGCCAAGGGACAGGGGAAGGAGAGCAGTTCTTC.

This chain joins TRBV28 and TRBJ1-5; 9 bases line up with TRBD1. Trimming cost V 5 bases and J 2 bases; bases outside gene matches: 7. CDR1 and CDR2 (germline): MDHEN, SYDVKM. The CDR3 has 16 residues. CDR3 loop: CASSRKTGGGNQPQHF. The DNA of the CDR3 is TGTGCCAGCAGTCGCAAAACAGGGGGCGGCAATCAGCCCCAGCATTTT.